The rows below give T cell receptor beta chains drawn from one sample of a study of cytomegalovirus exposure and HLA in healthy donors. Using immunoSEQ multiplex PCR, the repertoire was profiled, and TCRdb retains in-frame clones only, with some absent. This sample has over 80,000 clones, with almost 80% found just once. Sample: PBMCs. All receptors derive from a female donor in good health and CMV-seronegative. CDR3s include the opening cysteine and the closing phenylalanine or tryptophan. Fields, in order: V gene, J gene, clone size, CDR3 protein. Not every row has a clone size; where given, it reads once, few, many or a size class.

v_call: TRBV5-1
j_call: TRBJ2-5
clone_size: NA
cdr3_aa: CASGLSYQETQYF

v_call: TRBV4-3
j_call: TRBJ1-6
clone_size: NA
cdr3_aa: CASSQETGPPLHF

v_call: TRBV9
j_call: TRBJ1-1
clone_size: NA
cdr3_aa: CASSVGAGGIGTEAFF

v_call: TRBV30
j_call: TRBJ1-2
clone_size: NA
cdr3_aa: CAWSVGVGDYGYTF

v_call: TRBV7-8
j_call: TRBJ2-2
clone_size: NA
cdr3_aa: CASSPGLPPGELFF

v_call: TRBV7-9
j_call: TRBJ2-7
clone_size: NA
cdr3_aa: CASSVSVPGGGQYF

v_call: TRBV29-1
j_call: TRBJ2-7
clone_size: NA
cdr3_aa: CSSREGGNSYEQYF

v_call: TRBV27
j_call: TRBJ2-3
clone_size: few
cdr3_aa: CASKGGYTPTDTQYF

v_call: TRBV6-1
j_call: TRBJ1-2
clone_size: NA
cdr3_aa: CASSDGQGPANYGYTF

v_call: TRBV5-1
j_call: TRBJ1-1
clone_size: NA
cdr3_aa: CASRSQGTNTEAFF

v_call: TRBV19
j_call: TRBJ2-5
clone_size: NA
cdr3_aa: CASSIGGLRETQYF

v_call: TRBV9
j_call: TRBJ2-1
clone_size: NA
cdr3_aa: CASSVSSGGYNEQFF

v_call: TRBV29-1
j_call: TRBJ2-3
clone_size: NA
cdr3_aa: CSVGSLSGASTDTQYF

v_call: TRBV25-1
j_call: TRBJ1-1
clone_size: NA
cdr3_aa: CASSGAGANTEAFF

v_call: TRBV5-6
j_call: TRBJ1-5
clone_size: NA
cdr3_aa: CASSLWTGRNQPQHF

v_call: TRBV28
j_call: TRBJ1-5
clone_size: few
cdr3_aa: CASSLGGMGLGNQPQHF